The entry below gives a single T cell receptor (beta chain) sequence along with its context. The read stops 3 residues short of the end of the CDR3; the missing end is completed from the germline J gene. The sample originates from a study of T cells in women clearing cervical HPV infection. Per germline, CDR1 MNHNS and CDR2 SASEGT. V shed 3 bases and J 2 bases; nucleotides not matched to a gene: 4. The CDR3 extends over 15 amino acids. The data were produced by immunoSEQ multiplex PCR, yet TCRdb's version contains in-frame clones alone and is incomplete. This listing includes some 25,000 clones. This clonotype was sampled from a woman aged 18-70 years with a cervical HPV16 infection that either progressed to CIN3+ or cleared (not recorded which). Sample: blood buffy coat. V and J are TRBV6-1 and TRBJ2-4; 7 nucleotides align to TRBD1. CDR3: CASSDLTGSKNIQYF. The DNA read from the CDR3 is TGTGCCAGCAGTGACCTGACAGGGTCCAAAAACATT.